This passage covers 25 T cell receptor beta chains from one sample sequenced in a study of a mutant IDH1 vaccine in newly diagnosed glioma. Sequencing used immunoSEQ multiplex PCR; TCRdb keeps in-frame clones, though not all of them. The table includes roughly 60,000 clones, about 86% detected once. These receptors have no known antigen. Described time point: week 5, during vaccination. In every dose of vaccine, 300 ug of mutant IDH1 20-mer peptide was given alongside topical imiquimod. The sample was PBMCs, taken from a glioma patient whose treatment included an IDH1 peptide vaccine. The receptors come from a woman aged 45-65 years with glioma.

The gene calls are TRBV19 and TRBJ2-5; a possible D gene is TRBD2 (6 bases). V lost 1 base to trimming and J lost 1 base, with 7 bases between them. This CDR3 contains 14 residues. The germline CDR1 and CDR2 sequences are LNHDA and SQIVND (reference sequence). The DNA for the CDR3 is TGTGCCAGTAGTATAGTGGGGGGCCAAGAGACCCAGTACTTC. It specifies CASSIVGGQETQYF.

This clone has just a few counts. This sequence joins TRBV7-9 and TRBJ1-1; a weak D match, TRBD1 (5 bases). The germline V and J ends were trimmed by 10 bases and 6 bases, with 21 bases remaining between them. CDR3 length: 14 amino acids. Germline V gene sequence: CDR1 SEHNR, CDR2 FQNEAQ (reference sequence). The CDR3 spells CAISGGGNGPEAFF. CDR3 DNA: TGTGCCATTTCGGGGGGAGGGAATGGGCCTGAAGCTTTCTTT.

The V gene is TRBV30, the J gene TRBJ2-1; TRBD2 agrees at 10 bases. Trimming removed 1 base from V and 13 bases from J; junction bases left unmatched: 10. CDR1 GTSNPN and CDR2 SVGIG come from the germline V gene (reference sequence). The CDR3 has 14 amino acids. The CDR3 sequence: CAWSAIAGGLGQFF. CDR3 DNA: TGTGCCTGGAGTGCCATAGCGGGGGGCCTTGGTCAGTTCTTC.

The V gene is TRBV10-1, the J gene TRBJ2-3; TRBD2 matches at 7 bases. The germline CDR1 and CDR2 sequences are WNHNN and SYGVQD (reference sequence). The CDR3 contains 15 residues. Losses at the gene ends were 3 bases for V and 2 bases for J; bases not matched to a gene: 5. The DNA of the CDR3 is TGCGCCAGCAGTGATCCGGGAGGCAACACAGATACGCAGTATTTT. The encoded protein is CASSDPGGNTDTQYF.

The rearrangement joins TRBV9 to TRBJ2-1; D uncertain. Trimming removed 1 base at V and 8 bases at J, with 13 bases between. CDR3 length: 14 amino acids. Germline V gene lookup returns CDR1 SGDLS and CDR2 YYNGEE. This CDR3 is CASSVYEDEDEQFF. The DNA for the CDR3 is TGTGCCAGCAGCGTATACGAAGACGAAGATGAGCAGTTCTTC.

There are a few counts of this clone. The same CDR3 also results from other DNA sequences found in this sample. The chain has TRBV29-1 and TRBJ1-5; D remains ambiguous. Germline V gives CDR1 SQVTM, CDR2 ANQGSEA. Deletions cut 4 bases from V and 4 bases from J, with 8 bases between. The CDR3 is 12 amino acids. The CDR3 DNA reads TGCAGCGTTGGGGCCGAGAATCAGCCCCAGCATTTT. Protein sequence: CSVGAENQPQHF.

This chain joins TRBV30 and TRBJ1-1; D might be TRBD1 (5 bases). V was cut by 0 bases and J by 10 bases, with 21 bases left in between. Germline lookup yields CDR1 GTSNPN and CDR2 SVGIG (reference sequence). There are 15 residues in the CDR3. The CDR3 bases are TGTGCCTGGAGTGTTGGGATTAACAACCAGGGTATAGCTTTCTTT. It specifies CAWSVGINNQGIAFF.

This clone was seen a few times. The chain joins TRBV5-6 to TRBJ2-7; 10 positions match TRBD1. The V and J ends lost 2 bases and 3 bases, in that order; junction bases with no gene match: 5. Germline lookup yields CDR1 SGHDT and CDR2 YYEEEE. This CDR3 has 15 residues. The CDR3 DNA sequence: TGTGCCAGCAGCTTCCGGGACAGGGGCTTCTACGAGCAGTACTTC. This translates into CASSFRDRGFYEQYF.

V and J are TRBV10-3 and TRBJ2-3; D gene ambiguous. This CDR3 region has 13 residues. Germline CDR1 and CDR2: ENHRY and SYGVKD. Trimming cost V 1 base and J 4 bases, with 6 bases left between them. The DNA of the CDR3 is TGTGCCATCAGTGAGTATATAGCAGATACGCAGTATTTT. Encoded protein: CAISEYIADTQYF.

V and J are TRBV6-1 and TRBJ2-7; 15 bases line up with TRBD2. The J segment lost 2 bases and the V segment lost 2 bases, leaving 1 base of the junction unmatched. The CDR3 is 16 residues long. CDR1 MNHNS and CDR2 SASEGT come from the germline V gene. CDR3 in amino acids: CASSEWTSGGAYEQYF. CDR3 in DNA: TGTGCCAGCAGTGAATGGACTAGCGGGGGGGCCTACGAGCAGTACTTC.

As DNA, the CDR3 is TGTGCCATCAGAGGGGGGGGACAGGGGCAACCCTCCCGGGGTTCACCCCTCCACTTT. Amino acids: CAIRGGGQGQPSRGSPLHF. The V and J genes are TRBV10-3 and TRBJ1-6; the match to TRBD1 covers 10 bases. The germline CDR1 and CDR2 sequences are ENHRY and SYGVKD. CDR3 size: 19 residues. The V and J ends lost 6 bases and 9 bases, in that order; junction bases with no gene match: 20.

The chain has TRBV18 and TRBJ1-1; D is possibly TRBD1 (6 bases). Germline V gene data show CDR1 as KGHSH and CDR2 as LQKENI. The CDR3 runs to 17 residues. Trimming took 3 bases from V and 4 from J, leaving 21 bases between them. The CDR3 region has the DNA TGTGCCAGCTCACCGACGCTGAACAGGGATGGATCCACTGAAGCTTTCTTT. Residues: CASSPTLNRDGSTEAFF. Full variable domain (rest looked up from reference TRBV18 and TRBJ1-1): NAGVMQNPRHLVRRRGQEARLRCSPMKGHSHVYWYRQLPEEGLKFMVYLQKENIIDESGMPKERFSAEFPKEGPSILRIQQVVRGDSAAYFCASSPTLNRDGSTEAFFGQGTRLTVV.

The gene calls are TRBV10-3 and TRBJ1-1; D not certain. The germline CDR1 and CDR2 sequences are ENHRY and SYGVKD. This CDR3 spans 15 amino acids. V was clipped by 0 bases and J by 1 base, with 9 bases between them. The CDR3 loop is CAISESQEGNTEAFF. The CDR3 DNA reads as TGTGCCATCAGTGAGTCCCAGGAGGGGAACACTGAAGCTTTCTTT.

This chain links TRBV30 with TRBJ1-1; 7 nucleotides line up with TRBD1. CDR1 is GTSNPN, CDR2 SVGIG, per germline (reference sequence). The CDR3 contains 15 residues. After removal of 0 bases from V and 2 bases from J, the junction contained 6 bases not matched to a gene. Here the CDR3 DNA reads TGTGCCTGGAGTGTAAGGGGGCGGGAAAACACTGAAGCTTTCTTT. As protein: CAWSVRGRENTEAFF.

This chain uses TRBV30 with TRBJ1-2; D gene uncertain. This CDR3 comprises 14 residues. The V and J ends lost 4 bases and 5 bases respectively, with 17 bases between them. Germline V gene lookup returns CDR1 GTSNPN and CDR2 SVGIG (reference sequence). The CDR3 coding sequence is TGTGCCTGGATCAAGGGAACCAACTCATATGGCTACACCTTC. Protein sequence: CAWIKGTNSYGYTF.

V is TRBV30 and J is TRBJ1-5, with D hard to call. Germline loops: CDR1 GTSNPN, CDR2 SVGIG (reference sequence). V gave up 2 bases and J gave up 9 bases, with 11 bases separating them. The CDR3 runs 12 residues. The CDR3 DNA reads as TGTGCCTGGAGTTACGTGTCGTCGCCCCAGCATTTT. Its protein is CAWSYVSSPQHF.

This chain links TRBV7-3 with TRBJ2-3; 8 nucleotides align to TRBD2. The CDR3 runs to 15 residues. V shed 3 bases, J shed 3 bases, and the junction held 5 bases outside the gene matches. Germline CDR1 reads SGHTA; CDR2 reads FQGTGA. The CDR3 DNA sequence: TGTGCCAGCAGCTTGGTCGGGGGGGCAACAGATACGCAGTATTTT. It translates to CASSLVGGATDTQYF.

The rearrangement uses TRBV27 and TRBJ1-2; TRBD1 is a possible D gene (5 bases). The CDR3 sequence is 12 residues long. In germline, CDR1 is MNHEY, CDR2 SMNVEV (reference sequence). Trimming removed 5 bases from V and 7 bases from J, with 11 bases in between. This CDR3 reads CASSHQGFGYTF. DNA of the CDR3: TGTGCCAGCAGTCATCAGGGATTTGGCTACACCTTC.

The DNA of the CDR3 is TGTGCCAGCAGGCAAAACAGGGGGGACTATGGCTACACCTTC. It is translated as CASRQNRGDYGYTF. This sequence joins TRBV7-2 and TRBJ1-2; TRBD1 aligns across 8 bases. Germline V gene lookup returns CDR1 SGHTA and CDR2 FQGNSA. Trimming removed 6 bases from V and 3 bases from J; junction bases left unmatched: 6. This CDR3 is built from 14 residues.

The J gene is TRBJ2-7, the V gene TRBV15; possibly TRBD2 for D (6 bases). From germline, CDR1 is LNHNV and CDR2 YYDKDF (reference sequence). The CDR3 spans 15 residues. V shed 3 bases and J shed 4 bases, with 16 bases lying between them. The CDR3, as DNA: TGTGCCACCAGCAGTGGTCTGGGCAGCGGGTACGAGCAGTACTTC. Its translation is CATSSGLGSGYEQYF.

The chain has TRBV5-1 and TRBJ2-3; D gene ambiguous. Germline lookup yields CDR1 SGHRS and CDR2 YFSETQ. The germline V and J ends were trimmed by 0 bases and 6 bases, with 14 bases remaining between them. CDR3 length equals 15 residues. In DNA, the CDR3 is TGCGCCAGCAGCTTGGTTCCCTTACAGAAGGATACGCAGTATTTT. Protein sequence: CASSLVPLQKDTQYF.

The rearrangement links TRBV11-2 to TRBJ2-7, with a possible D match to TRBD1 (5 bases). The CDR3 is 13 residues long. Between the trimmed V and J ends, which lost 4 bases and 2 bases, there was a span of 9 bases. The germline V gene has CDR1 SGHAT and CDR2 FQNNGV. CDR3 region: CASSSSTAYEQYF. In DNA, the CDR3 is TGTGCCAGCAGCTCCTCGACAGCCTACGAGCAGTACTTC.

A few counts support this clone. The same CDR3 is also encoded by other DNA sequences in this sample. This chain's CDR3 is CASSVGTVQETQYF. The DNA of the CDR3 is TGTGCCAGCAGCGTGGGGACAGTTCAAGAGACCCAGTACTTC. The J gene is TRBJ2-5, the V gene TRBV9; TRBD1 agrees at 7 bases. Trimming cost V 2 bases and J 2 bases; bases outside gene matches: 3. This CDR3 is built from 14 residues. Germline V gene lookup returns CDR1 SGDLS and CDR2 YYNGEE.

The rearrangement links TRBV2 to TRBJ2-7, with TRBD1 identical over 7 bases. The V and J ends lost 1 base and 2 bases, in that order; junction bases with no gene match: 8. CDR3 length: 16 residues. Germline-derived CDR1 and CDR2 are SNHLY and FYNNEI. The chain's CDR3 is CASSEEETGSTYEQYF. DNA for the CDR3: TGTGCCAGCAGTGAAGAAGAGACAGGGTCAACCTACGAGCAGTACTTC.

This clone appeared once. The V gene is TRBV5-1, the J gene TRBJ2-3; 7 positions agree with TRBD2. CDR1 is SGHRS and CDR2 is YFSETQ in the germline V gene. Unmatched junction bases numbered 0, after V lost 0 bases and J lost 2 bases. CDR3 length: 14 residues. The CDR3 DNA reads as TGCGCCAGCAGCTTGGGACTAGCCACAGATACGCAGTATTTT. Protein product: CASSLGLATDTQYF.